This TCR beta chain stems from a study of blood T cell repertoires in COVID-19. Study-level background: The samples span acute and convalescent COVID-19 from the United States, Italy and Spain.

This clone was seen just once. Unmatched junction bases numbered 6, after V lost 7 bases and J lost 4 bases. The CDR3 is made up of 15 amino acids. The germline gives CDR1 LNHDA, CDR2 SQIVND (reference sequence). TCRdb's table, derived via immunoSEQ multiplex PCR, lists solely in-frame clones and lacks some. The sample contains approximately 180,000 clones, 70% to 90% of which appear only once. This chain links TRBV19 with TRBJ2-1; 11 positions agree with TRBD2. This TCR came from a man aged 55 to 70 with acute or convalescent COVID-19. The source material was peripheral blood. CDR3 nucleotide sequence: TGTGCCAGTAACCGGACTAGCGGGCCGTACAATGAGCAGTTCTTC. The encoded protein is CASNRTSGPYNEQFF.